This T cell receptor (beta chain) emerged from a study of blood T cell repertoires in COVID-19. Assay: immunoSEQ multiplex PCR; the TCRdb copy retains only in-frame clones and omits some. The table includes about 220,000 clones, 86% detected once. Cohorts were based on clinical histories the participants reported. CDR1 ENHRY and CDR2 SYGVKD come from the germline V gene. The CDR3 has 15 residues. V dropped 8 bases and J dropped 1; count of bases not matched to a gene: 9. The genes are TRBV10-3 and TRBJ2-7; 9 positions match TRBD1. The sequenced sample was PBMCs or T cells enriched from blood (not recorded which). This receptor was taken from a woman between 40 and 55 years old with acute COVID-19. In nucleotides, the CDR3 is TGTGCCATCGGGAGGACAGGGGAACCATCCTACGAGCAGTACTTC. It yields the protein CAIGRTGEPSYEQYF.